Detailed here is one T cell receptor (beta chain). This specimen belongs to a study of blood T cell repertoires in COVID-19. About the study: The analysed material was cDNA or gDNA that came from T cells, B-cell-depleted T cells, or PBMCs.

Authors' methods: Quantification of nucleated cells was approximated via reference gene primer amplification. Using immunoSEQ multiplex PCR, the repertoire was profiled, and TCRdb retains in-frame clones only, with some absent. The V and J calls and the clone size are those of that table, but D and trimming were determined from the DNA. The data hold about 140,000 clones, with about 80% observed a single time. A case of COVID-19 had been met by exposed participants within 2 weeks before study entry. V lost 6 bases to trimming and J lost 0 bases, with 9 bases between them. The CDR3 is 13 amino acids. Germline CDR1 reads SEHNR; CDR2 reads FQNEAQ (reference sequence).

The sample comprised PBMCs or T cells enriched from blood (not recorded which). The sequence derives from a young woman who had been exposed to COVID-19. The chain combines TRBV7-9 with TRBJ2-7; tentatively, D is TRBD1 (6 bases). This CDR3 is CASSGQNSYEQYF. DNA of the CDR3: TGTGCCAGCAGTGGACAGAACTCCTACGAGCAGTACTTC.